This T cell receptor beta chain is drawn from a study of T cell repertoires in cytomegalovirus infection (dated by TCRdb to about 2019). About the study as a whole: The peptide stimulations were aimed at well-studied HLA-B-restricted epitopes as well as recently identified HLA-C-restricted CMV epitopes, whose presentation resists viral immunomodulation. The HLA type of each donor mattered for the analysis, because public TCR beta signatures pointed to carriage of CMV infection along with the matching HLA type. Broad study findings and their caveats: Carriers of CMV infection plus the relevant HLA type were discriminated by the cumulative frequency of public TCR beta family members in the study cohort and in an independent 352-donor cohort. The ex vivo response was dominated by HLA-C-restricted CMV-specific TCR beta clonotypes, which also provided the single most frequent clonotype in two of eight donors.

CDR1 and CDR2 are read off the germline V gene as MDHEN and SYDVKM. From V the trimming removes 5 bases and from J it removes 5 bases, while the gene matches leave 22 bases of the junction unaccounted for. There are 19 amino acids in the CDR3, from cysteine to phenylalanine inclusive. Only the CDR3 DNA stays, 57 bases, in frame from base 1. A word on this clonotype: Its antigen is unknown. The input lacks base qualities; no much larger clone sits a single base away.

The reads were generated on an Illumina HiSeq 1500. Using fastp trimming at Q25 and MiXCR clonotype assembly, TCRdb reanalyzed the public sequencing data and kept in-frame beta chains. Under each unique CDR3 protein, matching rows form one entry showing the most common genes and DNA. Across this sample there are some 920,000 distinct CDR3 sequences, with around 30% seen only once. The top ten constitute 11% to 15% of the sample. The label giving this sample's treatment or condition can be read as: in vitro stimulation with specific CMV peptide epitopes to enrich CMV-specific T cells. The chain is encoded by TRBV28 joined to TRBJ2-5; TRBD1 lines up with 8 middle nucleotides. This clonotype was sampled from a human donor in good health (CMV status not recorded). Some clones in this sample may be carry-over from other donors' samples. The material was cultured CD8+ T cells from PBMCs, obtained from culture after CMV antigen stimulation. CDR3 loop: CASSPTLPTGTGLKETQYF. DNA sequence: TGTGCCAGCAGTCCAACTTTGCCCACCGGGACAGGACTAAAGGAGACCCAGTACTTC. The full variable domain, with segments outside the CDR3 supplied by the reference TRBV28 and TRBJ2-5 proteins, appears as DVKVTQSSRYLVKRTGEKVFLECVQDMDHENMFWYRQDPGLGLRLIYFSYDVKMKEKGDIPEGYSVSREKKERFSLILESASTNQTSMYLCASSPTLPTGTGLKETQYFGPGTRLLVL.